This TCR beta chain was identified in a study of response to subunit inactivated influenza vaccine. CDR1 is SGHTA and CDR2 is FQGNSA in the germline V gene. The CDR3 is 14 amino acids. Trimming took 5 bases from V and 6 from J; bases not matched to a gene: 9. TCRdb independently ran MiXCR on the RT-PCR reads; one entry per CDR3 protein. Of about 540,000 distinct CDR3 sequences listed, approximately 20% are singletons. The same sample was also used in a study of T cells expressing NK-cell markers. That paper states: The authors made TCR beta cDNA libraries by 5'RACE template switching. This switching added a universal primer site and UMIs. Sequencing of TCR beta repertoires drew on sorted CD3+CD56+NKG2C+, CD3+CD56+NKG2C- and CD3+CD56-NKG2C+ T cells. HCMV serostatus: seven of eight sequenced donors positive, one negative. An anti-gamma-delta TCR antibody was added in several experiments. It restricted sorting to alpha-beta TCR-expressing T cells. The leading position in the CD3+CD56-NKG2C+ fraction of several donors also went to these clonotypes.

This TCR was sampled from a man aged 45-60 years who received an inactivated influenza vaccine. Sequenced material: CD4+ T cells sorted from PBMCs, taken 11 to 12 days after vaccination. The rearrangement joins TRBV7-2 to TRBJ2-7; TRBD1 matches 8 bases. The CDR3 region has the DNA TGTGCCAGCAGCCGAAGACAGGGGAATAGCGAGCAGTACTTC. Translation gives CASSRRQGNSEQYF.